A single TCR beta chain is shown here with its context. The antigen remains unidentified. This sample stems from a study of CD8+ T cells in alopecia areata. RNA extraction was followed by reverse transcription into cDNA, which acted as the sequencing template. Clones were sequenced by immunoSEQ multiplex PCR, and TCRdb holds only the in-frame ones, with some missing. The data hold roughly 150,000 clones, with around 62% observed a single time. The CDR3 has 15 amino acids. The germline CDR1 and CDR2 sequences are MGHRA and YSYEKL. Germline trimming cut 5 bases from V and 8 bases from J; bases unmatched to any gene: 9. Notes on the study in general: Possibly because of HLA-related factors, TCR sharing was less clear across patients than in mice. Sequence data from scalp samples additionally include resident alphabeta T cells of normal skin. Affected lesional scalp, above all in alopecia totalis/universalis, was more clonal than normal scalp.

This receptor was taken from a human donor in good health. The sequenced sample was CD8+ T cells sorted from blood. This chain links TRBV4-1 with TRBJ1-4; 9 nucleotides align to TRBD1. This chain's CDR3 is CASSSRDREIEKLFF. As DNA, the CDR3 is TGCGCCAGCAGCAGCCGGGACAGGGAGATCGAAAAACTGTTTTTT.